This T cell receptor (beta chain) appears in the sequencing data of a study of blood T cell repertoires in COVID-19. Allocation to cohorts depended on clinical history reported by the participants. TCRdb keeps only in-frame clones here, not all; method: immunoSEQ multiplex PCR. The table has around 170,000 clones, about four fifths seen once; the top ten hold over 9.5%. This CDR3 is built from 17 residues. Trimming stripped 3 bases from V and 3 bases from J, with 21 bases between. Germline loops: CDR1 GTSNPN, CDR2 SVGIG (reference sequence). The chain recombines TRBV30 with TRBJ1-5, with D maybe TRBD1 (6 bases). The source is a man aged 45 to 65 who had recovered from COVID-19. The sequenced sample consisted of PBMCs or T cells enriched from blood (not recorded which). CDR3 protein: CAWSYSGTPRPNQPQHF. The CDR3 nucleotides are TGTGCCTGGAGCTATTCCGGGACACCAAGGCCCAATCAGCCCCAGCATTTT.